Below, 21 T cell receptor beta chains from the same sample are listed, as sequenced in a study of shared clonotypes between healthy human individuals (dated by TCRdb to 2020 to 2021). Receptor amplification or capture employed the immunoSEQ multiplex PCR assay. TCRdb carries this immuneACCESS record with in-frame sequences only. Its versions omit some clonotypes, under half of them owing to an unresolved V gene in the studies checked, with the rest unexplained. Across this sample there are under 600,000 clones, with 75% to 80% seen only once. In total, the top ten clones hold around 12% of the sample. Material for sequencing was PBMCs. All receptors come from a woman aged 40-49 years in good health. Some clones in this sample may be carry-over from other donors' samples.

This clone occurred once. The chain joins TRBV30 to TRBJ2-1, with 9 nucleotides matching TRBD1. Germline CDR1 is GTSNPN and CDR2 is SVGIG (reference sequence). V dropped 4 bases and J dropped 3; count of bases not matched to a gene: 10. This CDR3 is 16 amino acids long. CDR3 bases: TGTGCCTGGACAAACCGGGACAGGGTTTTCTACAATGAGCAGTTCTTC. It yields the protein CAWTNRDRVFYNEQFF.

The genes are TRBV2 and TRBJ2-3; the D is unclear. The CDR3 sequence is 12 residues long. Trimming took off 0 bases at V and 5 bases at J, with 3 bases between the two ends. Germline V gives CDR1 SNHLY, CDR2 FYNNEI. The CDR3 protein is CASSEAKDTQYF. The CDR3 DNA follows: TGTGCCAGCAGTGAAGCGAAAGATACGCAGTATTTT.

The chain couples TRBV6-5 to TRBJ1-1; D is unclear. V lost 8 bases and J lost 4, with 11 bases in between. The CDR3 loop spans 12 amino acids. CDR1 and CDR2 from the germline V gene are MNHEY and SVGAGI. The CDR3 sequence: CASGRHRTEAFF. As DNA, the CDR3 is TGTGCCAGCGGGAGACACCGCACTGAAGCTTTCTTT.

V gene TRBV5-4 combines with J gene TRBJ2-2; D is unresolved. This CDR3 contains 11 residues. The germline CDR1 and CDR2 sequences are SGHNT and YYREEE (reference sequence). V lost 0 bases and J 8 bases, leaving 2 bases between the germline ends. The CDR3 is CASSLEGELFF. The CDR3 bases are TGTGCCAGCAGCTTGGAGGGGGAGCTGTTTTTT.

The DNA of the CDR3 is TGCGCCAGCAGCTTGTTCCGCAGGGAAGAGACCCAGTACTTC. Its protein is CASSLFRREETQYF. The V and J genes are TRBV5-1 and TRBJ2-5; D may be TRBD1 (5 bases). The CDR3 spans 14 residues. V was shortened by 1 base and J by 3 bases, with 10 bases between the two germline ends. Looked up from germline, CDR1 is SGHRS and CDR2 is YFSETQ.

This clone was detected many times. The CDR3 DNA sequence: TGTGCCTGTGCCCGGAGGTCCTGGGAGACCCAGTACTTC. It translates to CACARRSWETQYF. The rearrangement uses TRBV28 and TRBJ2-5; D might be TRBD2 (5 bases). The V gene's germline CDR1 is MDHEN and CDR2 SYDVKM. Trimming pared 11 bases from V and 5 bases from J, leaving 18 bases between. The CDR3 length is 13 residues.

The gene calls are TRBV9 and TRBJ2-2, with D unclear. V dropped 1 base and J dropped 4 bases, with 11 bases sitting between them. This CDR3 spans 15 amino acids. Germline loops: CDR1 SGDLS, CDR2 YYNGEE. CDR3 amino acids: CASSVKGFGTGELFF. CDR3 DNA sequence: TGTGCCAGCAGCGTAAAGGGTTTCGGCACCGGGGAGCTGTTTTTT. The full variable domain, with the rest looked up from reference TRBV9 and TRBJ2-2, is DSGVTQTPKHLITATGQRVTLRCSPRSGDLSVYWYQQSLDQGLQFLIQYYNGEERAKGNILERFSAQQFPDLHSELNLSSLELGDSALYFCASSVKGFGTGELFFGEGSRLTVL.

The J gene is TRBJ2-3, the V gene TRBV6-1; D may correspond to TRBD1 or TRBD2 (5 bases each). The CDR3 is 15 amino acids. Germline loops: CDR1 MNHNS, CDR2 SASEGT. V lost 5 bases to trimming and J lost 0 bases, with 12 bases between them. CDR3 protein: CASSPGTVSTDTQYF. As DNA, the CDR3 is TGTGCCAGCAGTCCCGGGACGGTTAGCACAGATACGCAGTATTTT.

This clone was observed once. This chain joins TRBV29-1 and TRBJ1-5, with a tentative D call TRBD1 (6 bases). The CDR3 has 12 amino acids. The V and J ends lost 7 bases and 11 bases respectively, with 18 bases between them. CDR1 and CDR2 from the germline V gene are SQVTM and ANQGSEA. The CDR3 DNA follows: TGCAGCGGTGGACAGAGACAATCAGCCCAGCATTTT. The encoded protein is CSGGQRQSAQHF.

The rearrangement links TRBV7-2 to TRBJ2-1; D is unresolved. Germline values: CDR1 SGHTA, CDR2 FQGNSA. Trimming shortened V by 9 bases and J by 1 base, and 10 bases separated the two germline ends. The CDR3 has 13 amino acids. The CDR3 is CASRTNSYNEQFF. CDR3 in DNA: TGTGCCAGTAGGACGAATTCCTACAATGAGCAGTTCTTC.

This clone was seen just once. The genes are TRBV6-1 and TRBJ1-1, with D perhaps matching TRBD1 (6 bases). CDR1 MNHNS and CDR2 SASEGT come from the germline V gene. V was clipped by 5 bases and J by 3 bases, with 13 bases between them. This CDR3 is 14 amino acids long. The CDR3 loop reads CASSSRGQDTEAFF. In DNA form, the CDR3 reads TGTGCCAGCAGTAGCAGGGGTCAGGACACTGAAGCTTTCTTT.

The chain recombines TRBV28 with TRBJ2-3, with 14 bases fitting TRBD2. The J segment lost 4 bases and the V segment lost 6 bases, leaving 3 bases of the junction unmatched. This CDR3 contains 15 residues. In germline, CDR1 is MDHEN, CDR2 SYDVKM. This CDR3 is CASSLGLAGADTQYF. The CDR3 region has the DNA TGTGCCAGCAGCTTGGGACTAGCGGGAGCAGATACGCAGTATTTT.

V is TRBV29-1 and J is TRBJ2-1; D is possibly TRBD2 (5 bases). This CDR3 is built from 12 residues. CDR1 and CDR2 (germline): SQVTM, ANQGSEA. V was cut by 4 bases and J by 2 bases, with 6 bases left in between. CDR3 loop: CSVAEAYNEQFF. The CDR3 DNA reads TGCAGCGTTGCGGAGGCCTACAATGAGCAGTTCTTC.

Written as DNA, the CDR3 is TGTGCCAGCACCGGGACAGGGAGGAGTGAAAAACTGTTTTTT. Protein: CASTGTGRSEKLFF. The chain links TRBV7-9 to TRBJ1-4; 9 bases align to TRBD1. Looked up from germline, CDR1 is SEHNR and CDR2 is FQNEAQ (reference sequence). The CDR3 has 14 residues. The V gene end was trimmed by 7 bases and the J gene end by 7 bases; junction bases not matched to a gene: 7.

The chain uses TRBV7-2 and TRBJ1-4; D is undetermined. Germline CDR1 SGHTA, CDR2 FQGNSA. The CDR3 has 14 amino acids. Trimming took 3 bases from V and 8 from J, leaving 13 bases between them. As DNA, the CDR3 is TGTGCCAGCAGCTTCTCCGGGGTTCGAGAAAAACTGTTTTTT. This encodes CASSFSGVREKLFF.

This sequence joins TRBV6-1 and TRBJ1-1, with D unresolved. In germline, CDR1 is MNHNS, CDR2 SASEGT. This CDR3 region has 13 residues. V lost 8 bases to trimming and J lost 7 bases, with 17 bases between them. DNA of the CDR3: TGTGCCAGCTCTCCAGTTCGTTCCCTTGAAGCTTTCTTT. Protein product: CASSPVRSLEAFF.

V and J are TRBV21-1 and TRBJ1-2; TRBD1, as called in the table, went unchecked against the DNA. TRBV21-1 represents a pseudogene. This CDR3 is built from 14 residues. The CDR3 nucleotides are TGTGCCAGCGTCTCGACGGGCAGGGTGAGCGGCTACACCTTC. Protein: CASVSTGRVSGYTF.

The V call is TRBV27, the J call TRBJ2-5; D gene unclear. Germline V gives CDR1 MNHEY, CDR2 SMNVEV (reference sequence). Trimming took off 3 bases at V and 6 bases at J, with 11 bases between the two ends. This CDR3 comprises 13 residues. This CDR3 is CASSFSIGKTQYF. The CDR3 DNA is TGTGCCAGCAGTTTCTCCATAGGGAAGACCCAGTACTTC.

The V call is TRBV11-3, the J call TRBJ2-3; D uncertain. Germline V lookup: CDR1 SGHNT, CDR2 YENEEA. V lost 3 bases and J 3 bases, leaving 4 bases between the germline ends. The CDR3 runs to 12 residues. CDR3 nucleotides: TGTGCCAGCAGCTTGTCGACAGATACGCAGTATTTT. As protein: CASSLSTDTQYF.

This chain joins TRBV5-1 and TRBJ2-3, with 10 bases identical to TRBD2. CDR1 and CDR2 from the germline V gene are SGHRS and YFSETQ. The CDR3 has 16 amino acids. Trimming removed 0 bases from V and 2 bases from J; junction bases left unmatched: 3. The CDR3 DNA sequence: TGCGCCAGCAGCTTGGTTCTAGCGGGAGACACAGATACGCAGTATTTT. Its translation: CASSLVLAGDTDTQYF.

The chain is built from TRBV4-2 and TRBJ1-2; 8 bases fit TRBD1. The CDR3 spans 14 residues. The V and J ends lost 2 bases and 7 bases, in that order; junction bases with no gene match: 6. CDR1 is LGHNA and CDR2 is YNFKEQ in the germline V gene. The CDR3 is CASSQRTGWFGYTF. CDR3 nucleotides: TGTGCCAGCAGCCAAAGGACAGGGTGGTTTGGCTACACCTTC.